This TCR beta chain emerged from a study of radiation and T cells in renal cell carcinoma. In regard to this clone: Its antigen is unidentified.

Findings and caveats of the study: From baseline, blood top tumor clonotypes peaked at 2 weeks post-radiation.

Time point denoted: blood 4 weeks post-SBRT, at nephrectomy. Regarding treatment: 15 Gy SBRT to primary tumor, nephrectomy 4 weeks later. Clones were sequenced by immunoSEQ multiplex PCR, and TCRdb holds only the in-frame ones, with some missing. This table has 80,000 or so clones, approximately 90% appearing once. CDR1 and CDR2 (germline): SGHNT, YYREEE (reference sequence). The trim removed 0 bases at V and 1 base at J, leaving 9 bases unmatched. This CDR3 is built from 18 residues. The source was blood, collected from a patient whose treatment included radiotherapy and nephrectomy. The V call is TRBV5-4, the J call TRBJ2-1; 8 positions agree with TRBD2. This clonotype was obtained from a woman between 65 and 79 years old with renal cell carcinoma. CDR3 region: CASSLVLSGGRSYNEQFF. The CDR3 DNA sequence: TGTGCCAGCAGCTTGGTTCTGTCGGGGGGGCGATCCTACAATGAGCAGTTCTTC.